This is a list of T cell receptor beta chains from one sample in a study of T cells in pancreatic ductal adenocarcinoma. The data were produced by immunoSEQ multiplex PCR, yet TCRdb's version contains in-frame clones alone and is incomplete. The sample yields around 9,000 clones, about 64% seen once. The sequenced sample was pancreatic tumor tissue. The origin of the receptors is a human donor with pancreatic ductal adenocarcinoma. The CDR3 runs from the conserved cysteine through the conserved F or W. The order of the fields is V gene, clone size, J gene, D gene, CDR3 DNA, CDR3 protein. D genes are given only for firm matches. Clone size, where shown, is once, few, many, or a class for clones that have expanded.

TRBV5-5	.	TRBJ1-1	TRBD1	TGTGCCAGCAGGATGGGACAGACGAACACTGAAGCTTTCTTT	CASRMGQTNTEAFF
TRBV4-1	.	TRBJ1-5	TRBD1	TGCGCCAGCAGCCAAGATCAGGGGGCCGGCAATCAGCCCCAGCATTTT	CASSQDQGAGNQPQHF
TRBV11-2	few	TRBJ2-7	TRBD2	TGTGCCAGCAGCTTAGATGGACTAGCCGCCTACGAGCAGTACTTC	CASSLDGLAAYEQYF
TRBV6-1	.	TRBJ2-5	.	TGTGCCAGCGTCCGACACGTCCAAGAGACCCAGTACTTC	CASVRHVQETQYF
TRBV6-5	.	TRBJ1-2	.	TGTGCCAGCAGGGAAGGGTCGGTAGGCTATGGCTACACCTTC	CASREGSVGYGYTF
TRBV18	.	TRBJ2-5	.	TGTGCCAGCTCACATATACGGGGCACGCACCAAGAGACCCAGTACTTC	CASSHIRGTHQETQYF
TRBV19	.	TRBJ2-7	.	TGTGCCAGTAGTATTGCTCTAGCGACCCCCTACGAGCAGTACTTC	CASSIALATPYEQYF
TRBV1	.	TRBJ2-2	.	TGCACCAGCAAAATAGCGGGGGGCCCCGGGGAGCTGTTTTTT	CTSKIAGGPGELFF
TRBV7-3	few	TRBJ2-1	.	TGTGCCAGCAGCCCGGGCAGCGGAAAGCAGTTCTTC	CASSPGSGKQFF
TRBV6-4	.	TRBJ2-1	TRBD2	TGTGCCAGCAGTGACTCGACTAGCGGGAGAAATGAGCAGTTCTTC	CASSDSTSGRNEQFF
TRBV2	.	TRBJ2-7	TRBD1	TGTGCCAGCAGTGAAGAGGACAGGACCTACGAGCAGTACTTC	CASSEEDRTYEQYF
TRBV6-6	few	TRBJ2-1	TRBD1	TGTGCCAGCATCAAGGACAGGGACACGGGTGAGCAGTTCTTC	CASIKDRDTGEQFF
TRBV10-3	few	TRBJ1-1	.	TGTGCCATCAGGGGAGACAGCCCTAACACTGAAGCTTTCTTT	CAIRGDSPNTEAFF
TRBV6-1	medium-sized	TRBJ2-1	.	TGTGCCAGCAGTTCAGGGTCCTCCTACAATGAGCAGTTCTTC	CASSSGSSYNEQFF
TRBV7-2	few	TRBJ1-3	TRBD1	TGTGCCAGCAGCAAACGACAGGGGTCTGGAAACACCATATATTTT	CASSKRQGSGNTIYF
TRBV10-2	.	TRBJ2-7	TRBD2	TGCGCCAGCGAGGGACTAGCGGGAGAAGTCTACGAGCAGTACTTC	CASEGLAGEVYEQYF
TRBV11-1	.	TRBJ2-7	TRBD1	TGTGCCAGCAGCTTAGCGACAGGGGCCCTGACCTACGAGCAGTACTTC	CASSLATGALTYEQYF